Given below is one T cell receptor beta chain in context. Its target is unknown. The time point is: week 35, safety follow-up. In the vaccine, a single dose held 300 ug of the mutant IDH1 20-mer peptide, along with topical imiquimod. New astrocytomas of WHO grade 3 or 4 that were IDH1-mutant and ATRX-lost were found in the donors. Germline V gene sequence: CDR1 SGHAT, CDR2 FQNNGV. The CDR3 contains 16 residues. The V gene lost 5 bases and the J gene lost 5 bases, with 18 bases spanning the gap. The sample belongs to a study of a mutant IDH1 vaccine in newly diagnosed glioma. Study-wide context: Vaccinations were initiated 4-6 weeks following radiotherapy alone, or were given together with temozolomide cycles.

The protocol was immunoSEQ multiplex PCR, while the TCRdb copy is restricted to in-frame clones and leaves out a portion. Of some 66,000 clones in the sample, around 84% are singletons; the top ten hold around 4.6%. The specimen comprised PBMCs, sampled from a glioma patient whose treatment included an IDH1 peptide vaccine. The rearrangement links TRBV11-2 to TRBJ2-2; D possibly corresponds to TRBD2 (7 bases). The TCR comes from a man aged 25 to 40 with glioma. CDR3 DNA: TGTGCCAGCAGCCCCAGTGGGGGGGGCGGAACCGGGGAGCTGTTTTTT. It encodes CASSPSGGGGTGELFF. The full variable domain, rest sourced from reference TRBV11-2 and TRBJ2-2, is EAGVAQSPRYKIIEKRQSVAFWCNPISGHATLYWYQQILGQGPKLLIQFQNNGVVDDSQLPKDRFSAERLKGVDSTLKIQPAKLEDSAVYLCASSPSGGGGTGELFFGEGSRLTVL.